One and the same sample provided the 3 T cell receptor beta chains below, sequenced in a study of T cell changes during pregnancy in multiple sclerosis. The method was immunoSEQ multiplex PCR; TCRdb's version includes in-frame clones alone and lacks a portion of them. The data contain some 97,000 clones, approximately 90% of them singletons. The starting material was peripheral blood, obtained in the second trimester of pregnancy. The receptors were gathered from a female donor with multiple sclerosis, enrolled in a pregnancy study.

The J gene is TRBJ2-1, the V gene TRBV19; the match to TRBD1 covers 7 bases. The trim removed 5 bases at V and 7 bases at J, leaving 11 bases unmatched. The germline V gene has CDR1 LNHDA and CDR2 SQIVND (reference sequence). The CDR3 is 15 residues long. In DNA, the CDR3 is TGTGCCAGTAGTCCAACGGGACAGAGCTATAATGAGCAGTTCTTC. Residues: CASSPTGQSYNEQFF.

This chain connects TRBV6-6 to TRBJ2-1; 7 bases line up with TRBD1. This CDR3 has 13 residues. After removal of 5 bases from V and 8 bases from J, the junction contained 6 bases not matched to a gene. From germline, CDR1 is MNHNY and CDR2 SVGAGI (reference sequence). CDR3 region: CASSAGQGDEQFF. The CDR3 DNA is TGTGCCAGCAGTGCCGGCCAGGGGGATGAGCAGTTCTTC.

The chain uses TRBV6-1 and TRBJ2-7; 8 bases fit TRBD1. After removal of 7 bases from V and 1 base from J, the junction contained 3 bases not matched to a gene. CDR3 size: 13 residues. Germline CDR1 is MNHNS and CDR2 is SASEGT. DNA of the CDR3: TGTGCCAGCAACCGGGACAGGTCCTACGAGCAGTACTTC. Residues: CASNRDRSYEQYF.